Following are 32 T cell receptor beta chains from one sample sequenced in a study of blood T cell repertoires in COVID-19. Sequencing used immunoSEQ multiplex PCR; TCRdb keeps in-frame clones, though not all of them. The profile shows 110,000 to 150,000 clones, around 89% of them singletons. The specimen sequenced was peripheral blood. Receptors were obtained from a man aged 55-75 years with active or convalescent COVID-19.

This chain uses TRBV6-4 with TRBJ1-1, with 8 bases fitting TRBD1. Trimming removed 6 bases from V and 0 bases from J; junction bases left unmatched: 6. Germline V lookup: CDR1 MRHNA, CDR2 SNTAGT. The CDR3 length is 15 residues. The CDR3 DNA sequence: TGTGCCAGCAGACGGGGGACAGGCTTGAACACTGAAGCTTTCTTT. This codes for CASRRGTGLNTEAFF.

The chain combines TRBV7-2 with TRBJ2-5; 11 bases agree with TRBD2. The CDR3 contains 14 residues. The ends lost 7 bases at V and 7 bases at J; junction bases unmatched: 8. Germline CDR1 reads SGHTA; CDR2 reads FQGNSA. CDR3 sequence: CASTYPLAGGTQYF. CDR3 DNA: TGTGCCAGCACCTACCCCCTAGCGGGGGGGACCCAGTACTTC.

The J gene is TRBJ1-3, the V gene TRBV7-9; 9 bases are shared with TRBD1. From germline, CDR1 is SEHNR and CDR2 FQNEAQ (reference sequence). The CDR3 is made up of 13 amino acids. After removal of 4 bases from V and 6 bases from J, the junction contained 1 base not matched to a gene. The DNA of the CDR3 is TGTGCCAGCAGCTCACAGGGGGCAAACACCATATATTTT. It encodes CASSSQGANTIYF. Filled out from reference TRBV7-9 and TRBJ1-3, the complete variable domain reads DTGVSQNPRHKITKRGQNVTFRCDPISEHNRLYWYRQTLGQGPEFLTYFQNEAQLEKSRLLSDRFSAERPKGSFSTLEIQRTEQGDSAMYLCASSSQGANTIYFGEGSWLTVV.

The rearrangement uses TRBV6-1 and TRBJ1-5, with 7 bases aligning to TRBD1. V lost 3 bases and J lost 4; bases outside the gene matches: 9. The CDR3 extends over 16 amino acids. Per germline, CDR1 MNHNS and CDR2 SASEGT. The CDR3 loop reads CASSDGRDSLNQPQHF. As DNA, the CDR3 is TGTGCCAGCAGTGATGGGCGGGACAGCCTTAATCAGCCCCAGCATTTT.

The chain employs TRBV4-3 and TRBJ2-3, with TRBD1 matching 10 bases. Germline CDR1 and CDR2: LGHNA and YSLEER. Trimming at V came to 2 bases and at J to 4 bases, leaving 3 bases not matched to a gene. The CDR3 is made up of 15 amino acids. The CDR3 loop reads CASSQLGQGADTQYF. CDR3 nucleotide sequence: TGCGCCAGCAGCCAACTAGGACAGGGGGCAGATACGCAGTATTTT.

The chain employs TRBV5-5 and TRBJ1-2, with unresolved D. Germline V gene data show CDR1 as SGHKS and CDR2 as YYEKEE (reference sequence). V lost 0 bases and J 0 bases, leaving 6 bases between the germline ends. There are 14 residues in the CDR3. This chain's CDR3 is CASSLVTANYGYTF. In DNA form, the CDR3 reads TGTGCCAGCAGCTTGGTAACGGCTAACTATGGCTACACCTTC.

This clone has just one count. The chain uses TRBV4-3 and TRBJ2-3; D gene ambiguous. Trimming pared 0 bases from V and 0 bases from J, leaving 10 bases between. Germline CDR1 and CDR2: LGHNA and YSLEER. The CDR3 has 16 amino acids. This chain's CDR3 is CASSQEVSASTDTQYF. CDR3 nucleotide sequence: TGCGCCAGCAGCCAAGAGGTCAGCGCTAGCACAGATACGCAGTATTTT.

This chain joins TRBV28 and TRBJ1-4; TRBD1 matches at 8 bases. The germline V gene has CDR1 MDHEN and CDR2 SYDVKM. The length of the CDR3 is 13 residues. After removal of 6 bases from V and 7 bases from J, the junction contained 4 bases not matched to a gene. The CDR3 sequence is CASSQGAIEKLFF. CDR3 DNA sequence: TGTGCCAGCAGCCAGGGGGCTATTGAAAAACTGTTTTTT.

The chain has TRBV5-1 and TRBJ1-5; D might be TRBD1 (6 bases). Germline assignment: CDR1 SGHRS and CDR2 YFSETQ. CDR3 length equals 14 residues. The V gene lost 5 bases and the J gene lost 5 bases, with 14 bases spanning the gap. CDR3 sequence reads: CASRSAPGDQPQHF. Here the CDR3 DNA reads TGCGCCAGCAGATCAGCCCCAGGGGATCAGCCCCAGCATTTT.

V usage is TRBV15 and J usage is TRBJ1-4; D gene uncertain. The V end was cut by 3 bases, the J end by 5 bases, with 7 bases between. Germline V gene data show CDR1 as LNHNV and CDR2 as YYDKDF (reference sequence). The CDR3 covers 13 residues. The CDR3 is CATSRENNEKLFF. CDR3 DNA: TGTGCCACCAGCAGGGAGAACAATGAAAAACTGTTTTTT.

The chain has TRBV7-2 and TRBJ2-4, with no clear D. CDR1 SGHTA and CDR2 FQGNSA come from the germline V gene. V gave up 6 bases and J gave up 2 bases, with 14 bases separating them. The CDR3 loop spans 15 amino acids. CDR3 in amino acids: CASSFRNTPKNIQYF. CDR3 DNA: TGTGCCAGCAGTTTTAGAAATACGCCCAAAAACATTCAGTACTTC.

The gene calls are TRBV5-1 and TRBJ1-2; 8 nucleotides match TRBD1. There are 17 residues in the CDR3. J lost 1 base, V lost 8 bases, and 16 bases had no gene match. The germline V gene encodes CDR1 SGHRS and CDR2 YFSETQ. CDR3 loop: CASSSGTGGEVNYGYTF. The CDR3 coding sequence is TGCGCCAGTTCCTCCGGGACAGGAGGGGAAGTTAACTATGGCTACACCTTC. The full variable domain, rest sourced from reference TRBV5-1 and TRBJ1-2, is KAGVTQTPRYLIKTRGQQVTLSCSPISGHRSVSWYQQTPGQGLQFLFEYFSETQRNKGNFPGRFSGRQFSNSRSEMNVSTLELGDSALYLCASSSGTGGEVNYGYTFGSGTRLTVV.

This chain connects TRBV4-1 to TRBJ1-2; D perhaps matches TRBD1 (6 bases). Trimming removed 3 bases from V and 5 bases from J, with 13 bases in between. Germline CDR1 reads MGHRA; CDR2 reads YSYEKL. The length of the CDR3 is 14 residues. For the CDR3, the DNA is TGCGCCAGCAGCCACCGGGAACAGGGTTATGGCTACACCTTC. Residues: CASSHREQGYGYTF.

This rearrangement joins TRBV19 to TRBJ2-2; 8 positions agree with TRBD1. CDR3 size: 15 residues. The ends lost 7 bases at V and 7 bases at J; junction bases unmatched: 11. Germline values: CDR1 LNHDA, CDR2 SQIVND (reference sequence). The CDR3 reads CASTKPGQERGELFF. As DNA, the CDR3 is TGTGCCAGTACTAAACCGGGACAGGAGCGCGGGGAGCTGTTTTTT. Supplemented by reference TRBV19 and TRBJ2-2, the full variable domain reads DGGITQSPKYLFRKEGQNVTLSCEQNLNHDAMYWYRQDPGQGLRLIYYSQIVNDFQKGDIAEGYSVSREKKESFPLTVTSAQKNPTAFYLCASTKPGQERGELFFGEGSRLTVL.

The CDR3 DNA follows: TGTGCCAGCCGACCAGGGTGGGACACTGAAGCTTTCTTT. As protein: CASRPGWDTEAFF. The V call is TRBV3-1 (or the pseudogene TRBV3-2), the J call TRBJ1-1, with D perhaps TRBD1 (5 bases). Deletions cut 8 bases from V and 3 bases from J, with 13 bases between. The CDR3 spans 13 residues. CDR1 is LGHDT, CDR2 YNNKEL, per germline (reference sequence).

The V and J genes are TRBV15 and TRBJ2-7; D is unresolved. Trimming took off 0 bases at V and 1 base at J, with 7 bases between the two ends. The CDR3 extends over 14 amino acids. Germline V gene data show CDR1 as LNHNV and CDR2 as YYDKDF (reference sequence). In nucleotides, the CDR3 is TGTGCCACCAGCAGAGACAGAATTTCCTACGAGCAGTACTTC. Translating gives CATSRDRISYEQYF.

CDR3 residues: CASSPWTSGITDTQYF. In DNA form, the CDR3 reads TGTGCCAGCAGCCCTTGGACTAGCGGAATCACAGATACGCAGTATTTT. The chain uses TRBV3-1 (or the pseudogene TRBV3-2) and TRBJ2-3; the match to TRBD2 covers 10 bases. The germline V gene encodes CDR1 LGHDT and CDR2 YNNKEL (reference sequence). V gave up 4 bases and J gave up 2 bases; unmatched junction bases: 6. The CDR3 has 16 residues.

The chain joins TRBV12-3 or TRBV12-4 to TRBJ1-1; 8 positions match TRBD1. This CDR3 is built from 12 residues. The ends lost 6 bases at V and 11 bases at J; junction bases unmatched: 8. CDR3 nucleotide sequence: TGTGCCAGCAGGCCAGGGGGCGTATCGGCTTTCTTT. Amino acids: CASRPGGVSAFF.

The rearrangement joins TRBV6-4 to TRBJ2-1, with 13 positions matching TRBD2. The CDR3 runs 14 residues. V shed 6 bases, J shed 7 bases, and the junction held 3 bases outside the gene matches. From germline, CDR1 is MRHNA and CDR2 SNTAGT. The CDR3 DNA follows: TGTGCCAGCAGACGGACTAGCGGGAGTAATGAGCAGTTCTTC. Amino acid sequence: CASRRTSGSNEQFF.

This clone came up a few times. The gene calls are TRBV5-8 and TRBJ1-4, with 8 bases matching TRBD1. The germline gives CDR1 SGHTS, CDR2 YDEGEE. J gave up 8 bases and V 4 bases, and 7 bases lay outside the gene matches. The CDR3 is made up of 14 amino acids. CDR3 coding DNA: TGTGCCAGCAGCAACGGACAGGGAAAGGAAAAACTGTTTTTT. Protein sequence: CASSNGQGKEKLFF.

This clone showed up just once. This chain joins TRBV18 and TRBJ1-1; no clear D gene. Germline lookup yields CDR1 KGHSH and CDR2 LQKENI. V lost 3 bases, J lost 0 bases, and 5 bases lay in between. There are 13 residues in the CDR3. CDR3 residues: CASSPALNTEAFF. The CDR3 region has the DNA TGTGCCAGCTCACCGGCCTTGAACACTGAAGCTTTCTTT.

This rearrangement joins TRBV5-1 to TRBJ1-6, with D tentatively TRBD1 (6 bases). This CDR3 is 14 amino acids long. V was trimmed by 1 base and J by 10 bases, leaving 12 bases between them. The germline CDR1 and CDR2 sequences are SGHRS and YFSETQ. The CDR3 spells CASSLTGTPSPLHF. DNA for the CDR3: TGCGCCAGCAGCTTGACCGGGACACCCTCACCCCTCCACTTT.

This chain links TRBV6-2 or TRBV6-3 with TRBJ2-4; 9 bases align to TRBD2. This CDR3 spans 20 amino acids. Germline CDR1 is MNHEY and CDR2 is SVGEGT. The junction had 16 bases not matched to a gene; V was cut back by 4 bases and J by 0 bases. CDR3 protein: CASSSRLAVQTAQAKNIQYF. In nucleotides, the CDR3 is TGTGCCAGCAGTTCAAGACTAGCGGTACAAACGGCCCAAGCCAAAAACATTCAGTACTTC.

This chain links TRBV7-6 with TRBJ1-1, with D perhaps matching TRBD1 (6 bases). This CDR3 contains 14 residues. V lost 5 bases to trimming and J lost 10 bases, with 20 bases between them. CDR1 and CDR2 (germline): SGHVS, FNYEAQ. CDR3 sequence: CASSNQQGLEGAFF. The CDR3 DNA follows: TGTGCCAGCAGCAATCAACAGGGCCTAGAAGGAGCTTTCTTT.

This chain uses TRBV10-3 with TRBJ2-3, with a weak D call TRBD2 (5 bases). Germline assignment: CDR1 ENHRY and CDR2 SYGVKD. CDR3 length: 14 residues. The germline V and J ends were trimmed by 5 bases and 6 bases, with 15 bases remaining between them. CDR3 in amino acids: CAISTRAGEDTQYF. The DNA of the CDR3 is TGTGCCATCAGTACACGGGCTGGGGAGGATACGCAGTATTTT.

The J gene is TRBJ2-3, the V gene TRBV4-3; 8 nucleotides align to TRBD1. CDR3 length: 17 amino acids. Germline-derived CDR1 and CDR2 are LGHNA and YSLEER. V lost 4 bases, J lost 3 bases, and 12 bases stayed unmatched. CDR3 residues: CASSLNSGGMLTDTQYF. The CDR3 DNA follows: TGCGCCAGCAGCCTAAACTCAGGGGGCATGTTGACAGATACGCAGTATTTT.

This clone is a singleton in its sample. The rearrangement uses TRBV9 and TRBJ1-1; D might be TRBD1 (6 bases). Germline lookup yields CDR1 SGDLS and CDR2 YYNGEE. V shed 0 bases and J shed 0 bases, with 15 bases lying between them. CDR3 size: 17 residues. The CDR3 reads CASSVATDRRMNTEAFF. The DNA of the CDR3 is TGTGCCAGCAGCGTAGCTACTGACAGGAGGATGAACACTGAAGCTTTCTTT. Based on the CDR3 plus reference TRBV9 and TRBJ1-1, the full variable domain is DSGVTQTPKHLITATGQRVTLRCSPRSGDLSVYWYQQSLDQGLQFLIQYYNGEERAKGNILERFSAQQFPDLHSELNLSSLELGDSALYFCASSVATDRRMNTEAFFGQGTRLTVV.

The chain links TRBV28 to TRBJ2-2, with D tentatively TRBD1 (6 bases). V was clipped by 4 bases and J by 1 base, with 7 bases between them. The CDR3 spans 14 residues. Germline CDR1 and CDR2: MDHEN and SYDVKM. CDR3: CASSSGQNTGELFF. The CDR3 nucleotides read TGTGCCAGCAGTTCGGGACAGAACACCGGGGAGCTGTTTTTT.

This chain joins TRBV7-6 and TRBJ2-2, with 8 bases that match TRBD1. This CDR3 comprises 16 residues. With V trimmed by 4 bases and J by 1 base, 5 bases remained unmatched. From germline, CDR1 is SGHVS and CDR2 FNYEAQ. DNA of the CDR3: TGTGCCAGCAGCTCAACTACAGGGGGGAACACCGGGGAGCTGTTTTTT. Protein: CASSSTTGGNTGELFF.

In its sample, this clone was seen a few times. This same CDR3 is encoded by further DNA sequences in the sample. In DNA form, the CDR3 reads TGCAGCGTTGAAAGCGGGGAGAACACCGGGGAGCTGTTTTTT. It is translated as CSVESGENTGELFF. This chain uses TRBV29-1 with TRBJ2-2; 7 bases are a match to TRBD2. Trimming cost V 2 bases and J 1 base; bases outside gene matches: 1. Germline lookup yields CDR1 SQVTM and CDR2 ANQGSEA. This CDR3 comprises 14 residues.

The chain carries TRBV27 and TRBJ1-1; 9 nucleotides match TRBD1. Germline CDR1 is MNHEY and CDR2 is SMNVEV (reference sequence). Trimming took 6 bases from V and 1 from J; bases not matched to a gene: 6. The length of the CDR3 is 15 residues. In nucleotides, the CDR3 is TGTGCCAGCAGCACGGACAGGGGCAAGAACACTGAAGCTTTCTTT. This sequence encodes CASSTDRGKNTEAFF.

The genes are TRBV5-1 and TRBJ1-2; 10 positions match TRBD1. Unmatched junction bases numbered 11, after V lost 5 bases and J lost 7 bases. The CDR3 covers 15 residues. CDR1 and CDR2 from the germline V gene are SGHRS and YFSETQ. For the CDR3, the DNA is TGCGCCAGCAGGCGGGGGACAGGGGCCGGGGCTGGCTACACCTTC. This encodes CASRRGTGAGAGYTF.